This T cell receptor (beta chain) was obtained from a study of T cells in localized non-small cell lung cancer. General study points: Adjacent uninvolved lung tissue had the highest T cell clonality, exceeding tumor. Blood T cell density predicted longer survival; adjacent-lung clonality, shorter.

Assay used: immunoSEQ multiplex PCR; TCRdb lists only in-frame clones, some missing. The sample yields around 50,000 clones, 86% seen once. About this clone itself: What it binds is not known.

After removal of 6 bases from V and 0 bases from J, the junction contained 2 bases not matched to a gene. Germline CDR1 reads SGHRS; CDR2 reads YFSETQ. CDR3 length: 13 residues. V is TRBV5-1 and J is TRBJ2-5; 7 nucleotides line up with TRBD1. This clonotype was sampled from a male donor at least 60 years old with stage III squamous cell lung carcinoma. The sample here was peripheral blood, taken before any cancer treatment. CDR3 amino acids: CASNQGDQETQYF. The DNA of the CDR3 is TGCGCCAGCAACCAGGGGGACCAAGAGACCCAGTACTTC.